This TCR beta chain derives from a study of cytomegalovirus exposure and HLA in healthy donors (dated by TCRdb to about 2017). For the study in its entirety: An earlier analysis of some 620 of the donors reported roughly 300 Gb of sequence data and 117 million unique TCR beta sequences obtained from 150 million to 200 million T cells. An early release covering roughly 600 HLA-typed donors comprised approximately 300 gigabases of sequencing data and around 80 million unique TCR sequences. Of the 300 to 450 genotyped donors, around 81% fell in the genetic ancestry cluster associated with self-reported Caucasian donors. The study aimed to test whether cataloging public T cell receptors could reveal signatures of past pathogen exposure. The study used immunosequencing to profile the T cell repertoires of several hundred subjects and linked those repertoires to cytomegalovirus serostatus. Along with the approximately 600-subject first cohort, a separate validation cohort of about 110 different subjects was used. The study combined high-throughput TCR immunosequencing, statistical association of individual TCRs with disease status, and machine learning to predict cytomegalovirus infection status. A later analysis re-examined previously published TCR beta repertoires from more than 600 donors and added high-resolution HLA genotyping to investigate patterns of TCR occurrence. Rather than drawing on any new phenotypic data, the later analysis identified candidate immune exposures from TCR beta sequences and the way those sequences occurred across donors. An earlier analysis of 587 of the donors applied high-throughput TCR beta sequencing to assess whether each TCR beta V gene segment acted as functional or pseudogenic. Donor age, sex, ethnicity and CMV serostatus were compiled alongside the repertoire data. A later genetic analysis took genome-wide SNP genotypes for about 65% of the roughly 670 donors and used that subset as a discovery cohort. Every discovery cohort repertoire had been produced on one sequencing platform. Both class I and class II loci were covered by HLA typing, at four-digit resolution. Typing coverage differed by locus: A, B, C, DRB1 and DQB1 were typed in roughly 620-640 donors, DQA1 in roughly 500, DPA1 in nearly 610, and DPB1 in 450 to 480. Roughly 5 DR-DQ haplotypes were treated as single units for association and clustering because of strong linkage in the cohort. On average, 235,054 unique TCR beta nucleotide sequences were sequenced per donor among a few hundred genotyped donors of the cohort, with around 19% of those sequences being non-productive.

About this clone: No antigen is known for it. The sample holds no much larger clone one base away, and base qualities are not on file.

Libraries were built with the immunoSEQ multiplex PCR assay. A mixture of 60 forward primers for TCR Vbeta segments and 13 reverse primers for TCR Jbeta segments was used in the multiplex PCR. The CDR3 region of rearranged TCR beta genes was amplified from genomic DNA by a multiplex PCR assay. On the Illumina HiSeq System, the amplified TCR beta libraries were sequenced as 87-base-pair reads. As for the original processing: A later analysis tallied some 79 million unique TCR beta chains across the 666 repertoires, and approximately 11 million of those chains were shared by two or more donors. Raw reads were error-corrected and collapsed into unique sequences with a nearest-neighbor algorithm that merged closely related sequences to remove PCR and sequencing errors. CDR3 sequences were aligned to IMGT reference sequences to assign V, D and J gene segments. For a sequence to be retained, a match of at least six nucleotides was required to both a V gene segment and a J gene segment. A rearrangement was called productive if the CDR3 had no stop codons and remained in frame with V and J, and every other rearrangement was called non-productive. Following IMGT convention, CDR3 was defined as the stretch from the second conserved V-encoded cysteine to the conserved J-encoded phenylalanine. In an earlier analysis of 587 of the donors, sequences lacking an unambiguous match to a single V gene segment were excluded. In an earlier analysis of several hundred of the donors, V segments were called functional above 56.7% productive rearrangements and were called segregating when the between-donor standard deviation exceeded 5%. A statistical classification framework was developed to diagnose cytomegalovirus status using the catalog of TCR beta chain sequences. In a later analysis, TCR nucleotide sequences were compared against IMGT/GENE-DB human TR gene sequences so that V and J genes could be assigned. Using the TCRdist pipeline, a later analysis assigned CDR3 sequences along with most-parsimonious VDJ recombination scenarios. In a later analysis, each TCR beta chain was defined by its CDR3 amino acid sequence together with its V-gene family, and reads without a unique V-gene family were excluded. A later analysis removed 592 highly shared, low-generation-probability nucleotide sequences to deal with suspected cross-contamination and a sequencing artifact. For each public chain, a later analysis derived a clonal expansion index from normalized ranks of inferred template counts within each repertoire. In a later analysis, generation probabilities were computed using a VDJ recombination model fitted to out-of-frame rearrangements, and the results were checked against IGoR. A later analysis scored TCR-TCR, TCR-HLA and TCR-CMV co-occurrence with hypergeometric tests, applying a repertoire-size bias correction to TCR pairs. False discovery rates were estimated in a later analysis by permuting HLA or CMV assignments 20 times. In a later analysis, co-occurring TCRs were grouped using DBSCAN, and TCRdist sequence similarity was added for clustering within HLA-allele-positive subsets. Repertoires with fewer than 30,000 or more than 120,000 public chains were left out of co-occurrence clustering, as were roughly five repertoires with anomalous nucleotide sharing. TCRdb re-hosts the immuneACCESS table, in-frame sequences only. Its copies lack some clones; in the studies checked, an unresolved V gene accounts for under half of them, and the cause for the rest is not known. V, J and clone size reflect that table, while D and trimming were determined from the DNA. This sample is represented by about 64,000 clones; around 78% of them were singletons. The ten largest clones take up about 8% of the sample.

Per the germline V gene (reference sequence), MNHEY is the CDR1 and SMNVEV is the CDR2. The V and J ends are trimmed by 6 bases and 0 bases, leaving 9 bases between them. Counted from cysteine to phenylalanine, this CDR3 has 14 amino acids. The kept DNA is CDR3 alone, 42 bases in frame from the first base. General findings and caveats noted by the study authors: In a later analysis, several top co-occurrence clusters were reported to appear linked to parvovirus B19, influenza, CMV and Epstein-Barr virus. While some public TCRs were present in many individuals, most TCR sequences turned up only very rarely across donors. Assigning TCR associations to individual alleles was difficult when HLA alleles, especially DR and DQ, strongly co-occurred. A further reported finding was that TCR beta sequences accurately predicted the HLA-A and HLA-B alleles for most subjects in the first cohort. Broadly in line with IMGT annotations, most TCR beta V segments showed up in productive rearrangements about 87% or about 30% of the time in an earlier analysis of several hundred of the donors. A later genetic analysis associated a missense DCLRE1C variant with V-gene and J-gene trimming of TCR beta chains, and an independent cohort replicated the association. The study gave a list of roughly 150 TCR beta chains associated with cytomegalovirus. A cluster of highly shared sequence variants was judged likely to be a technical artifact of the sequencing pipeline. In a later analysis, TCR association rates were found to vary across HLA loci, with the most associated TCRs seen for DRB1 alleles and the fewest for HLA-C alleles. According to a later analysis, most CMV-associated TCR beta chains appeared to be HLA-restricted, and the HLA associations seemed to be driven largely by CMV exposure. The authors suggested that the approach could potentially be extended to other disease states and immunological phenotypes. HLA typing was unavailable for some donors at each locus, so association tests used only the typed subset. Presence/absence analyses assumed roughly uniform sequencing depth across donors, an assumption that may not hold. The cohort was sequenced for TCR beta chains only, and without alpha or paired-chain data the features that could be detected were limited. A later analysis found that HLA-associated TCR beta chains were more clonally expanded and had lower generation probabilities than equally common non-associated chains. The earlier analysis of about 600 of the donors excluded 15 to 20 rarely observed V segments, including chromosome 9 orphons, because counts were too low. Immune exposure information for the cohort was limited to CMV serostatus. A later analysis associated 15,000 or so TCR beta sequences with specific HLA alleles at a false discovery rate of 0.05. Some IMGT-functional V segments, including TRBV6-2 and TRBV6-3, could not be distinguished by the 87-base-pair reads and were therefore excluded. In both the original and validation cohorts, the classifier was reported to diagnose cytomegalovirus status with high specificity and sensitivity. A few of the identified cytomegalovirus-associated TCR beta chains were confirmed in vitro to be specific for cytomegalovirus antigens. Linkage disequilibrium might explain the correlated functional status among segregating V segments, but an unknown experimental factor could not be ruled out. Compared with the roughly 670-donor mean, donors in an Asian-associated ancestry cluster had fewer N-insertions in productive TCRs, according to a later genetic analysis.

The cohort comprised some 700 healthy bone marrow donors. At the time of sampling, every cohort member was nominally healthy, though immune exposures that went unrecorded were likely present. The donor was CMV seropositive and was included in the group of 270 or so seropositive cohort members. A peripheral blood sample was collected from each donor, and TCR beta sequencing was performed on peripheral blood mononuclear cells. Genomic DNA was extracted from the blood cell samples with the Qiagen DNeasy Blood Extraction Kit. This clonotype was sampled from a man between 18 and 35 years old in good health and CMV-seropositive. The chain was built from TRBV27 and TRBJ1-3; the D gene is unclear. Input material: PBMCs. CDR3 loop: CASSDLSSGNTIYF. The DNA sequence follows: TGTGCCAGCAGCGACTTGAGCTCTGGAAACACCATATATTTT.